Below, 20 T cell receptor beta chains from the same sample are listed, as sequenced in a study of cytomegalovirus exposure and HLA in healthy donors (dated by TCRdb to about 2017). The protocol used for the library was the immunoSEQ multiplex PCR assay. The multiplex PCR relied on a mix of 60 forward primers for TCR Vbeta segments and 13 reverse primers for TCR Jbeta segments. Entries here come from immuneACCESS through TCRdb and include only in-frame sequences with V and J called. Some clones fail to appear in such tables; in the studies checked, an unresolved V gene covers under half of the shortfall, and the cause of the remainder is unknown. The sample table contains about 160,000 clones; only one count was recorded for 75% of them. The ten largest account for under 3% of the sample. The sequencing input was PBMCs. The source is a woman between 45 and 60 years old in good health and CMV-seropositive.

V gene TRBV27 combines with J gene TRBJ2-3; 9 bases are a match to TRBD1. Germline V gene lookup returns CDR1 MNHEY and CDR2 SMNVEV (reference sequence). V was clipped by 4 bases and J by 6 bases; unmatched bases: 11. The CDR3 has 16 amino acids. The CDR3 DNA is TGTGCCAGCAGTTCCCTGGGACAGGGTTTGAGGGATACGCAGTATTTT. This encodes CASSSLGQGLRDTQYF.

V usage is TRBV18 and J usage is TRBJ2-1; 10 bases are shared with TRBD1. The V and J ends lost 3 bases and 7 bases, in that order; junction bases with no gene match: 3. The CDR3 is 14 residues long. Germline V lookup: CDR1 KGHSH, CDR2 LQKENI. CDR3 in DNA: TGTGCCAGCTCACCGGGACAGGGGCCGAATGAGCAGTTCTTC. This gives the protein CASSPGQGPNEQFF.

The chain combines TRBV27 with TRBJ2-1; 10 bases align to TRBD1. Per the germline V gene, CDR1 is MNHEY and CDR2 is SMNVEV (reference sequence). The junction had 9 bases not matched to a gene; V was cut back by 4 bases and J by 6 bases. The CDR3 length is 16 residues. The CDR3 region is CASSYQRDRGTNEQFF. The CDR3 nucleotides are TGTGCCAGCAGTTATCAAAGGGACAGGGGTACCAATGAGCAGTTCTTC.

The chain couples TRBV5-1 to TRBJ2-5, with 8 bases aligning to TRBD2. The CDR3 is 14 residues long. Germline V gives CDR1 SGHRS, CDR2 YFSETQ. The ends lost 6 bases at V and 1 base at J; junction bases unmatched: 5. In DNA, the CDR3 is TGCGCCAGCAAATTCGGGGGGGCCCAAGAGACCCAGTACTTC. Residues: CASKFGGAQETQYF.

This chain links TRBV11-2 with TRBJ2-3; unclear D gene. Germline CDR1 is SGHAT and CDR2 is FQNNGV. V lost 1 base to trimming and J lost 6 bases, with 11 bases between them. CDR3 length equals 14 residues. The CDR3 is CASSLGLTSDTQYF. For the CDR3, the DNA is TGTGCCAGCAGCTTAGGGTTGACAAGTGATACGCAGTATTTT.

J is TRBJ2-5 and V is TRBV5-6, with TRBD2 matching over 12 bases. From germline, CDR1 is SGHDT and CDR2 YYEEEE. V was pared by 0 bases and J by 5 bases, with 2 bases of the junction left unmatched. CDR3 length: 15 residues. CDR3 sequence: CASSLALAGGETQYF. The DNA of the CDR3 is TGTGCCAGCAGCTTGGCGCTAGCGGGGGGGGAGACCCAGTACTTC.

CDR3 in amino acids: CASRDWGRGGEETQYF. The CDR3 DNA follows: TGTGCCAGCAGGGATTGGGGCAGGGGAGGGGAAGAGACCCAGTACTTC. V is TRBV28 and J is TRBJ2-5; D might be TRBD2 (7 bases). Trimming pared 6 bases from V and 3 bases from J, leaving 20 bases between. Germline assignment: CDR1 MDHEN and CDR2 SYDVKM. This CDR3 is 16 amino acids long.

The chain is built from TRBV7-9 and TRBJ2-5; no definite D call. The length of the CDR3 is 12 residues. The germline V gene encodes CDR1 SEHNR and CDR2 FQNEAQ (reference sequence). The V gene lost 6 bases and the J gene lost 4 bases, with 9 bases spanning the gap. The CDR3 loop is CASSRERETQYF. In nucleotides, the CDR3 is TGTGCCAGCAGTAGAGAACGAGAGACCCAGTACTTC. Variable domain in full (rest from reference TRBV7-9 and TRBJ2-5): DTGVSQNPRHKITKRGQNVTFRCDPISEHNRLYWYRQTLGQGPEFLTYFQNEAQLEKSRLLSDRFSAERPKGSFSTLEIQRTEQGDSAMYLCASSRERETQYFGPGTRLLVL.

V and J are TRBV10-3 and TRBJ2-3, with 10 bases fitting TRBD1. This CDR3 spans 14 amino acids. V lost 10 bases, J lost 7 bases, and 11 bases stayed unmatched. Germline CDR1 ENHRY, CDR2 SYGVKD. The CDR3 here is CATMDRGIRYTQYF. The DNA for the CDR3 is TGTGCCACAATGGACAGGGGGATAAGATATACGCAGTATTTT.

The chain couples TRBV15 to TRBJ2-1; maybe TRBD1 (5 bases). Per the germline V gene, CDR1 is LNHNV and CDR2 is YYDKDF (reference sequence). V lost 4 bases and J 15 bases, leaving 19 bases between the germline ends. This CDR3 is built from 13 residues. Here the CDR3 DNA reads TGTGCCACCAGCACAGGGTCCCCGACAGTGCCGTTCTTC. It is translated as CATSTGSPTVPFF.

The chain recombines TRBV7-3 with TRBJ2-3; 7 nucleotides agree with TRBD2. The CDR3 is 15 residues long. The trim removed 5 bases at V and 0 bases at J, leaving 5 bases unmatched. Per germline, CDR1 SGHTA and CDR2 FQGTGA. The CDR3 sequence: CASSPGGTSTDTQYF. The CDR3 DNA is TGTGCCAGCAGCCCCGGGGGGACTAGCACAGATACGCAGTATTTT.

The V and J genes are TRBV2 and TRBJ1-2; possibly TRBD1 for D (6 bases). Trimming removed 4 bases from V and 8 bases from J, with 11 bases in between. Germline lookup yields CDR1 SNHLY and CDR2 FYNNEI. This CDR3 spans 12 amino acids. The CDR3 here is CASSAQGQGYTF. DNA for the CDR3: TGTGCCAGCAGTGCACAGGGCCAAGGCTACACCTTC.

This sequence joins TRBV5-1 and TRBJ2-2; 9 nucleotides match TRBD1. Per germline, CDR1 SGHRS and CDR2 YFSETQ. This CDR3 comprises 16 residues. V shed 6 bases and J 4 bases; nucleotides not matched to a gene: 10. CDR3 nucleotide sequence: TGCGCCAGCAAGATATTACCGGGACAGGGCACCGGGGAGCTGTTTTTT. It specifies CASKILPGQGTGELFF.

The chain employs TRBV11-2 and TRBJ1-1; TRBD1 aligns across 8 bases. V shed 4 bases, J shed 3 bases, and the junction held 7 bases outside the gene matches. The CDR3 is 15 residues long. Looked up from germline, CDR1 is SGHAT and CDR2 is FQNNGV. CDR3 in amino acids: CASSSMDRVHTEAFF. The CDR3 DNA reads as TGTGCCAGCAGCTCCATGGACAGGGTGCACACTGAAGCTTTCTTT.

The rearrangement links TRBV10-3 to TRBJ2-1; D is perhaps TRBD1 (6 bases). The CDR3 loop spans 13 amino acids. Germline V CDR1 and CDR2: ENHRY, SYGVKD. The V and J ends lost 6 bases and 5 bases respectively, with 11 bases between them. This CDR3 is CAISPTGDNEQFF. As DNA, the CDR3 is TGTGCCATCAGCCCGACAGGCGACAATGAGCAGTTCTTC.

The J gene is TRBJ1-5, the V gene TRBV19, with D uncertain. Germline lookup yields CDR1 LNHDA and CDR2 SQIVND (reference sequence). V shed 3 bases and J shed 5 bases, with 8 bases lying between them. The CDR3 runs 13 residues. The CDR3 loop is CASSIPGDQPQHF. DNA for the CDR3: TGTGCCAGTAGTATTCCCGGGGATCAGCCCCAGCATTTT. Variable domain in full (rest from reference TRBV19 and TRBJ1-5): DGGITQSPKYLFRKEGQNVTLSCEQNLNHDAMYWYRQDPGQGLRLIYYSQIVNDFQKGDIAEGYSVSREKKESFPLTVTSAQKNPTAFYLCASSIPGDQPQHFGDGTRLSIL.

The chain combines TRBV5-1 with TRBJ2-7; TRBD1 matches 8 bases. From germline, CDR1 is SGHRS and CDR2 YFSETQ. The CDR3 consists of 14 residues. The junction had 4 bases not matched to a gene; V was cut back by 2 bases and J by 3 bases. The CDR3 DNA follows: TGCGCCAGCAGCTTCCTTGGACAGGGCTACGAGCAGTACTTC. Protein product: CASSFLGQGYEQYF.

The CDR3 reads CASRGGQGKETQYF. The CDR3, as DNA: TGTGCCAGCAGGGGGGGACAGGGTAAAGAGACCCAGTACTTC. The V and J genes are TRBV6-4 and TRBJ2-5; 9 positions match TRBD1. Germline V lookup: CDR1 MRHNA, CDR2 SNTAGT. The CDR3 is 14 amino acids. V dropped 6 bases and J dropped 3; count of bases not matched to a gene: 5.

This clone was recorded a few times. The chain is built from TRBV19 and TRBJ2-5; 7 positions agree with TRBD1. Trimming at V came to 10 bases and at J to 4 bases, leaving 9 bases not matched to a gene. From germline, CDR1 is LNHDA and CDR2 SQIVND (reference sequence). The length of the CDR3 is 13 residues. CDR3 sequence: CATRPGTAETQYF. The CDR3, as DNA: TGTGCCACCCGACCTGGGACAGCAGAGACCCAGTACTTC. Full variable domain (missing parts from reference TRBV19 and TRBJ2-5): DGGITQSPKYLFRKEGQNVTLSCEQNLNHDAMYWYRQDPGQGLRLIYYSQIVNDFQKGDIAEGYSVSREKKESFPLTVTSAQKNPTAFYLCATRPGTAETQYFGPGTRLLVL.

J is TRBJ2-1 and V is TRBV2, with a tentative D call TRBD1 (6 bases). V was clipped by 5 bases and J by 9 bases, with 11 bases between them. The CDR3 extends over 12 amino acids. Germline V gene data show CDR1 as SNHLY and CDR2 as FYNNEI. CDR3 residues: CASSYTGSEQFF. CDR3 nucleotide sequence: TGTGCCAGCAGTTATACAGGGAGTGAGCAGTTCTTC.